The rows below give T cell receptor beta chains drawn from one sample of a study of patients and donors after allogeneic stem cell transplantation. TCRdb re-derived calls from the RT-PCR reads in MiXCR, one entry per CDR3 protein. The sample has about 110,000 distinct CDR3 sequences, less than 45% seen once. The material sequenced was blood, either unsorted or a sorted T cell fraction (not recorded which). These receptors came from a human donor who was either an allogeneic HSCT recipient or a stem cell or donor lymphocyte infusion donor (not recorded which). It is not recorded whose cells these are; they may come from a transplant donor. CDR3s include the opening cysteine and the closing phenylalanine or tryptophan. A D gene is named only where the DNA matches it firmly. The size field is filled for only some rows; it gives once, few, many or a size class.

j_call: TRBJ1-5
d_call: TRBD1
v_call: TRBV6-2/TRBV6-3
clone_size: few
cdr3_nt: TGTGCCAGCAGAAGGACAGGGGGCTGGGAACTAAATCAGCCCCAGCATTTT
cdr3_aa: CASRRTGGWELNQPQHF

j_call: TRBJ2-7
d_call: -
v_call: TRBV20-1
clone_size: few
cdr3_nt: TGCAGTGCTAGAGATAGAGCGGCGGCCCCCTTAGGAGAGCAGTACTTC
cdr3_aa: CSARDRAAAPLGEQYF

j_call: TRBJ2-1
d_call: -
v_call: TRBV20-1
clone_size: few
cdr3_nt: TGCAGTGCCCAGCGGACCAGTTACAATGAGCAGTTCTTC
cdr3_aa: CSAQRTSYNEQFF

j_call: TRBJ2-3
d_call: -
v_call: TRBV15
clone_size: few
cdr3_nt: TGTGCCACCAAATACGGGTTCCAGGGATCTAGCACAGATACGCAGTATTTT
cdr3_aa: CATKYGFQGSSTDTQYF

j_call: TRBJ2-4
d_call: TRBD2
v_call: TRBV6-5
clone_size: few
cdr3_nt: TGTGCCAGCAGTTACGCTAGCGGGTTAGCCAAAAACATTCAGTACTTC
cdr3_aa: CASSYASGLAKNIQYF

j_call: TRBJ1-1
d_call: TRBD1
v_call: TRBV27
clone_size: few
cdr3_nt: TGTGCCAGCAGTTTGGGACAGGGGGCGGCCTTCTTT
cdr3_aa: CASSLGQGAAFF

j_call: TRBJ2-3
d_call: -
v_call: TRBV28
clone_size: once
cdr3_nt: TGTGCCAGCAGTTTAAGATCAGCAGATACGCAGTATTTT
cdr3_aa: CASSLRSADTQYF

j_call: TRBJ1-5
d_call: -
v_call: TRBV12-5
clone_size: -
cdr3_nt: TGTGCTAGTGGTTTGATTCCGGGACGCAATCAGCCCCAGCATTTT
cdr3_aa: CASGLIPGRNQPQHF

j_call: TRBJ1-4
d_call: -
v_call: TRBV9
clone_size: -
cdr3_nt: TGTGCCAGCAGCGTAGGACCTCTTAATGAAAAACTGTTTTTT
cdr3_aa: CASSVGPLNEKLFF

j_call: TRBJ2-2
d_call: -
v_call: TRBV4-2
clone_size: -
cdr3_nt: TGTGCCAGCAGCCAGGGGACTTTGAACACCGGGGAGCTGTTTTTT
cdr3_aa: CASSQGTLNTGELFF

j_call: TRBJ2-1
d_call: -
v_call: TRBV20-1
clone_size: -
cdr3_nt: TGCAGTGCTAGAGATCTAGGGCAGGTGCACAATGAGCAGTTCTTC
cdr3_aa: CSARDLGQVHNEQFF

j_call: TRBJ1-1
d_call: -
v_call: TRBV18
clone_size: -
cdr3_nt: TGTGCCAGCTCACCGACAGGCATGAACACTGAAGCTTTCTTT
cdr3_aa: CASSPTGMNTEAFF

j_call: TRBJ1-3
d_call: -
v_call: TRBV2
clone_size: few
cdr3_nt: TGTGCCAGCAGCGCGTCTTATGTTGGAAATGGAAACACCATATATTTT
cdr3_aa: CASSASYVGNGNTIYF

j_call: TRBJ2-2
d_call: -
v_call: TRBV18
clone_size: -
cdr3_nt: TGTGCCAGCTCACCGAGCCTAGGCGGGACGGCCACCGGGGAGCTGTTTTTT
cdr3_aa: CASSPSLGGTATGELFF